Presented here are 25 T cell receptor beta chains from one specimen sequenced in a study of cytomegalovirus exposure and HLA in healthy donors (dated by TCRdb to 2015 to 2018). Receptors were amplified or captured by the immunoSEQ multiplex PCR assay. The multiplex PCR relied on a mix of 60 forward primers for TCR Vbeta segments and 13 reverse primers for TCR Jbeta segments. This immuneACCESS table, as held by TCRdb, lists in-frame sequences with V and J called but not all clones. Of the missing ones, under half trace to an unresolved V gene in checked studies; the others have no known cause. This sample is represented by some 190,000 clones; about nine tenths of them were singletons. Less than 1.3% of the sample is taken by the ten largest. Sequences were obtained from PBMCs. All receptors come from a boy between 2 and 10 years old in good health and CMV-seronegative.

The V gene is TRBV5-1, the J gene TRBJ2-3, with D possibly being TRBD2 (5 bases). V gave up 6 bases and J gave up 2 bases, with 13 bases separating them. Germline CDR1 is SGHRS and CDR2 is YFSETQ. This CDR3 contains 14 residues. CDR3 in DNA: TGCGCCAGCAACCTCGGACTGGCCACAGATACGCAGTATTTT. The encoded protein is CASNLGLATDTQYF. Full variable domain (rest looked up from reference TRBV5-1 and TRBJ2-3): KAGVTQTPRYLIKTRGQQVTLSCSPISGHRSVSWYQQTPGQGLQFLFEYFSETQRNKGNFPGRFSGRQFSNSRSEMNVSTLELGDSALYLCASNLGLATDTQYFGPGTRLTVL.

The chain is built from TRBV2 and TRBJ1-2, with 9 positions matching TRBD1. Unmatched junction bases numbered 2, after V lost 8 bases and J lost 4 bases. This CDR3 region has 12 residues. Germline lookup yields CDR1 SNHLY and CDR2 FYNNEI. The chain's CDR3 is CASEQGAYGYTF. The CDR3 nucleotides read TGTGCCAGCGAACAGGGGGCCTATGGCTACACCTTC.

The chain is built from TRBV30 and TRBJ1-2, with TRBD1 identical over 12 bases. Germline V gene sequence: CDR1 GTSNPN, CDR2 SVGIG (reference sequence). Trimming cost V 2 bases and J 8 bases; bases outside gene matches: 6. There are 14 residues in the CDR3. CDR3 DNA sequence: TGTGCCTGGAGTCCGGGACAGGGGGCTTGGGGCTACACCTTC. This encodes CAWSPGQGAWGYTF.

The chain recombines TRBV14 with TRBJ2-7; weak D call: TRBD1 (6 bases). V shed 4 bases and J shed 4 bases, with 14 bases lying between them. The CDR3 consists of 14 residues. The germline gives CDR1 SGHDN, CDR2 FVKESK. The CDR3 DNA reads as TGTGCCAGCAGCCCCCTAGGGGGTCGTTACGAGCAGTACTTC. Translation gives CASSPLGGRYEQYF.

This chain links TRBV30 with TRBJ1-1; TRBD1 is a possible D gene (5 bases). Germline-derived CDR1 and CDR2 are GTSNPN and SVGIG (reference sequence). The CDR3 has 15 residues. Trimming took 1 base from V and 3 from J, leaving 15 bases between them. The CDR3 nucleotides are TGTGCCTGGAGTGCAGGGTGGAGGGAGGACACTGAAGCTTTCTTT. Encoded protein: CAWSAGWREDTEAFF.

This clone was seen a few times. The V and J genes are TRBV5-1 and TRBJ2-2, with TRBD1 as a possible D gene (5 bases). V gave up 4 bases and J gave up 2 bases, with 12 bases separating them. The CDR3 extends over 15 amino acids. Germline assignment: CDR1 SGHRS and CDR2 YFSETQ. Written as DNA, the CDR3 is TGCGCCAGCAGCGTAGACAGTTTTAACACCGGGGAGCTGTTTTTT. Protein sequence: CASSVDSFNTGELFF.

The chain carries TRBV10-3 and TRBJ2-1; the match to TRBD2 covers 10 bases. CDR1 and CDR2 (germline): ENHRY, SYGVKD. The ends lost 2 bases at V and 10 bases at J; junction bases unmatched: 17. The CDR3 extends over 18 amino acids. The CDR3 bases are TGTGCCATCAGTGAGCCGAGTGGGGGCAGCGGGAGGGTACTGGAGCAGTTCTTC. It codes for CAISEPSGGSGRVLEQFF.

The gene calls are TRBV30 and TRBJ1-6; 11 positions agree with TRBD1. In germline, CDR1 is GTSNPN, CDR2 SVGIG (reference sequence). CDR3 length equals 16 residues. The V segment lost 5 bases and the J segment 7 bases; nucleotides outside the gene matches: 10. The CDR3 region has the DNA TGTGCCTGGGAGACTCCCGGGACAGGGGGGAATTCACCCCTCCACTTT. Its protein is CAWETPGTGGNSPLHF.

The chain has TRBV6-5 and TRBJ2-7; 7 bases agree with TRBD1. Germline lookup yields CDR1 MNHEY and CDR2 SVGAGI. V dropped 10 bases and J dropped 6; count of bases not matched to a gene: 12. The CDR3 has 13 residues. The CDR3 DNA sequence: TGTGCCACCAGAAAAGGGACAGTCCCCGAGCAGTACTTC. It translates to CATRKGTVPEQYF.

The CDR3 is CASSLSGGDEQYF. CDR3 coding DNA: TGCGCCAGCAGCTTGAGCGGGGGTGACGAGCAGTACTTC. The chain joins TRBV5-1 to TRBJ2-7, with TRBD2 matching 8 bases. CDR3 length equals 13 residues. Germline trimming cut 1 base from V and 5 bases from J; bases unmatched to any gene: 2. Germline V CDR1 and CDR2: SGHRS, YFSETQ.

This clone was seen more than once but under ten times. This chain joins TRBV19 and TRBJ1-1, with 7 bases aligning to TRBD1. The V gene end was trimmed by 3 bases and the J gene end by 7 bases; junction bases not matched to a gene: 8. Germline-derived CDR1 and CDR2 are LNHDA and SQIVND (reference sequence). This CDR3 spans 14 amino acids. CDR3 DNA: TGTGCCAGTAGTATTCGGACAGGTCAAGTTGAAGCTTTCTTT. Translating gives CASSIRTGQVEAFF.

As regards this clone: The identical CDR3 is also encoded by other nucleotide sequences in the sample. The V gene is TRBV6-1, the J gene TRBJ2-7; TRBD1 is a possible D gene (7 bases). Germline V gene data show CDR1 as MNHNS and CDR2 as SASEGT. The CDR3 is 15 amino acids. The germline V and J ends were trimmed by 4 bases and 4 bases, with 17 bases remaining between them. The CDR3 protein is CASSGRAGGSYEQYF. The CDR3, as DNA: TGTGCCAGCAGTGGTCGGGCAGGGGGGTCTTACGAGCAGTACTTC.

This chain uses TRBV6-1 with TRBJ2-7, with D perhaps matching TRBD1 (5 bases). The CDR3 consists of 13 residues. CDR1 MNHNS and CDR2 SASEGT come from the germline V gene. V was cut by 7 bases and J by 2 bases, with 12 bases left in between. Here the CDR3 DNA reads TGTGCCAGCAATGCAGGGTCGACCTACGAGCAGTACTTC. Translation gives CASNAGSTYEQYF.

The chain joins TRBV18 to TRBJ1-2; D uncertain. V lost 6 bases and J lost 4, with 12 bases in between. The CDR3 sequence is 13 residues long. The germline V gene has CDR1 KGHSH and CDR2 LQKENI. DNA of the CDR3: TGTGCCAGCTCTCCCGGGGAGGGCTATGGCTACACCTTC. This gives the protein CASSPGEGYGYTF. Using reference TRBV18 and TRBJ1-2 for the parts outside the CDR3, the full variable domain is NAGVMQNPRHLVRRRGQEARLRCSPMKGHSHVYWYRQLPEEGLKFMVYLQKENIIDESGMPKERFSAEFPKEGPSILRIQQVVRGDSAAYFCASSPGEGYGYTFGSGTRLTVV.

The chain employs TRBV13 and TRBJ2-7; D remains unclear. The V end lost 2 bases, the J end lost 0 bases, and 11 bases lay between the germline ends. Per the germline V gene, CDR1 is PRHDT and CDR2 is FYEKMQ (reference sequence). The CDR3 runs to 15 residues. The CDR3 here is CASSLSFLDSYEQYF. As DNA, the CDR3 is TGTGCCAGCAGCTTATCGTTCCTAGACTCCTACGAGCAGTACTTC. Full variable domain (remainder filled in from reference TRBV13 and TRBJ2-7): AAGVIQSPRHLIKEKRETATLKCYPIPRHDTVYWYQQGPGQDPQFLISFYEKMQSDKGSIPDRFSAQQFSDYHSELNMSSLELGDSALYFCASSLSFLDSYEQYFGPGTRLTVT.

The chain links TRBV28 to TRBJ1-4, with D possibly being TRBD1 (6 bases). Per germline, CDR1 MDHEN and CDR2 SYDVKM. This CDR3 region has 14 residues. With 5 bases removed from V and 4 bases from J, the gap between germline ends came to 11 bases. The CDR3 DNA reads TGTGCCAGCAGTCTACAGGGCTTTAATGAAAAACTGTTTTTT. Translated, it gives CASSLQGFNEKLFF.

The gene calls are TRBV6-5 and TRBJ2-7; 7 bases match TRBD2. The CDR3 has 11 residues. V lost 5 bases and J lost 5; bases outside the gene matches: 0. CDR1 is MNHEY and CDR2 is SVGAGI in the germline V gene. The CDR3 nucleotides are TGTGCCAGCAGTCGGGGGGACGAGCAGTACTTC. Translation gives CASSRGDEQYF.

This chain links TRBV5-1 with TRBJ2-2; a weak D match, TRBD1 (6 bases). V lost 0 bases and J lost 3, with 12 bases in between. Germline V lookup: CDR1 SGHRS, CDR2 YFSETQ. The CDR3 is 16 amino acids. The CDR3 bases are TGCGCCAGCAGCTTGGCCGGGCAGGGGTACACCGGGGAGCTGTTTTTT. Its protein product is CASSLAGQGYTGELFF. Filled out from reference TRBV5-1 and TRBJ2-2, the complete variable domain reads KAGVTQTPRYLIKTRGQQVTLSCSPISGHRSVSWYQQTPGQGLQFLFEYFSETQRNKGNFPGRFSGRQFSNSRSEMNVSTLELGDSALYLCASSLAGQGYTGELFFGEGSRLTVL.

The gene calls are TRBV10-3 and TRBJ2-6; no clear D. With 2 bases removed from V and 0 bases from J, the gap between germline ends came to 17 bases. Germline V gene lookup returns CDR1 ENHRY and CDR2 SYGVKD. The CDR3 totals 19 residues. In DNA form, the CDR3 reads TGTGCCATCAGTGAGCGTTACTCCAAAAACAGCTCTGGGGCCAACGTCCTGACTTTC. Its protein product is CAISERYSKNSSGANVLTF.

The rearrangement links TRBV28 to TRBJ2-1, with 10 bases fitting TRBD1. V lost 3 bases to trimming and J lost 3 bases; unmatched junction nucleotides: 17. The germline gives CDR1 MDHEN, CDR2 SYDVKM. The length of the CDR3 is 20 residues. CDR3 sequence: CASSFWLGTGAGEGYNEQFF. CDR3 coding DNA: TGTGCCAGCAGTTTTTGGCTCGGGACAGGGGCCGGGGAGGGCTACAATGAGCAGTTCTTC.

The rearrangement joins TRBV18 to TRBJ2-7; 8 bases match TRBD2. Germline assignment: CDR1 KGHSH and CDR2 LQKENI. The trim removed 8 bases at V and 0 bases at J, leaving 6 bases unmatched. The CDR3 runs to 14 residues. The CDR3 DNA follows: TGTGCCAGCGGACCCGGGACTAGCTCCTACGAGCAGTACTTC. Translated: CASGPGTSSYEQYF.

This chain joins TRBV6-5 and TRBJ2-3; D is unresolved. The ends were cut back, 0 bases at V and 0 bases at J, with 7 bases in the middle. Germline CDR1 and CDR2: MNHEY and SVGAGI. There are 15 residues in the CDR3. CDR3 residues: CASSYSQISTDTQYF. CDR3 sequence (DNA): TGTGCCAGCAGTTACTCTCAGATTAGCACAGATACGCAGTATTTT.

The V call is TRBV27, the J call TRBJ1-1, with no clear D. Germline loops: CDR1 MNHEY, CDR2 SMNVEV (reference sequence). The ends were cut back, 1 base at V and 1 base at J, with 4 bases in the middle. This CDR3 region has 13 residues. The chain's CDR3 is CASSLWPNTEAFF. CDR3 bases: TGTGCCAGCAGTTTATGGCCGAACACTGAAGCTTTCTTT.

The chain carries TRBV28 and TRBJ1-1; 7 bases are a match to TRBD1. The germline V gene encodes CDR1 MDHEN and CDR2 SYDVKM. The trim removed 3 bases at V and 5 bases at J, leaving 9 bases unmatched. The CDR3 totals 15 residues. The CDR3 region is CASSLLRGQETEAFF. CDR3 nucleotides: TGTGCCAGCAGTTTGCTTAGGGGGCAGGAAACTGAAGCTTTCTTT.

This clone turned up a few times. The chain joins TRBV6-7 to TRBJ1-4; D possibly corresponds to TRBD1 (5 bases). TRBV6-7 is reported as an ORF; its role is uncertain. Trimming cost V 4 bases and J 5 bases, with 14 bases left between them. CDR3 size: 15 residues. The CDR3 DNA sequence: TGTGCCAGCAGTTTAAGGCAGGGAAGCAATGAAAAACTGTTTTTT. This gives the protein CASSLRQGSNEKLFF.